This TCR beta chain was observed in a study of CD8+ T cells in alopecia areata (dated by TCRdb to the late 2010s). Regarding the research as a whole: Treated patients were enrolled in an open-label pilot trial of oral tofacitinib, 5 to 10 mg twice daily, for moderate-to-severe alopecia areata. Scalp clonality was compared among normal scalp (n=4), patchy alopecia areata scalp (n=8), and alopecia totalis/universalis scalp (n=8). On the human side, TCRbeta sequencing was run on scalp tissue and on sorted CD4+ and CD8+ peripheral blood T cells from healthy controls and from alopecia areata patients with either patchy or totalis/universalis disease. TCRbeta CDR3 regions were amplified by immunoSEQ multiplex PCR with 35 Vbeta forward and 13 Jbeta reverse primers. Tofacitinib was given for 6 to 18 months, followed by 6 months of follow-up off drug to assess delayed response and recurrence. RNA was extracted with the PAXgene miRNA kit for fixed scalp, the miRNeasy kit for PBMCs, and the RNeasy kit for mouse skin. In treated patients, disease severity was measured using the SALT score, which gives the percentage of scalp surface area affected. High-throughput TCRbeta sequencing was used to examine T cell clonal expansion in alopecia areata in both the C3H/HeJ mouse model and human patients. Biopsies were taken from tofacitinib-treated patients at baseline and at 4 and 24 weeks of treatment, and a later scalp biopsy was taken in several of the tofacitinib-treated patients. Study-wide conclusions, independent of this receptor: Compared with mice, TCR sequences shared between patients were less clear, possibly partly because of HLA diversity across the patient population. Scalp clonality and the number of expanded CD8+ clones among the top 100 scalp clones were significantly decreased by tofacitinib. Higher clonality and more expanded CD8+ clones were observed in lesional scalp than in normal scalp, particularly in alopecia totalis/universalis, a finding suggestive of antigenic drive. During tofacitinib treatment, many expanded lesional clones remained in scalp and blood, and this persistence may partly explain relapse after treatment is stopped. Because the treated cohort was small and had just a single nonresponder, larger studies are needed to establish links between baseline CD8+ expansion and response. Scalp TCR repertoire analysis is complicated because resident alphabeta T cells in normal human skin are also sequenced, whereas mouse skin is dominated by gammadelta T cells.

Taken with the paper, the label for treatment or condition translates to: oral pan-JAK inhibitor, 5-10 mg twice daily. From alopecia areata patients, peripheral blood was collected along with lesional scalp punch biopsies. PBMCs were separated by density centrifugation and stained for CD3, CD4 and CD8, after which CD4+ and CD8+ T cells were sorted on a FACSAria. Concerning this clone: The clone's antigen remains unknown. Within one base of it there is no much larger clone, and no base qualities were kept.

CDR3 length: 14 amino acids, cysteine to phenylalanine. The entry retains the CDR3 DNA only, 42 bases that are in frame from base 1. V is shortened by 1 base, J by 10 bases, and the region joining them spans 16 bases. The germline V gene gives CDR1 as MGHDK and CDR2 as SYGVNS. The library was prepared using the immunoSEQ multiplex PCR assay. To provide template for TCR sequencing, every sample had RNA extracted and reverse transcribed into cDNA. SuperScript III was used to make first-strand cDNA, primed with a 2:1 mix of oligo-dT and random hexamers. A synthetic immune receptor repertoire was used to measure amplification bias, and any remaining bias was corrected computationally. Under the source paper's analysis protocol: Raw reads were preprocessed to remove errors, and CDR3 was defined according to IMGT conventions as the region from the conserved cysteine to phenylalanine. Clonality was calculated as 1 minus Shannon entropy normalized by log2 of the number of productive unique TCRs. Whether each scalp clone was CD4 or CD8 was inferred by checking scalp TCRbeta sequences against the CD4 and CD8 repertoires from sorted blood. TCRdb provides this immuneACCESS table in a form limited to in-frame rearrangements. Some clones are lacking; in checked studies, under half of them reflect an unresolved V gene, and why the rest are absent is not known. The D gene and trimming were derived from the DNA, and the V and J assignments and clone size from that table. This sample has around 190,000 clones in its table, and roughly three fifths of those were observed once. About 1.3% of the sample is held by the ten biggest clonotypes.

This clonotype originated in a human donor with alopecia areata. The specimen was CD4+ T cells sorted from blood, collected around week 47, from a patient treated with tofacitinib. Recombination connected TRBV25-1 to TRBJ1-1; D gene: possibly TRBD1, on 5 matching bases. The CDR3 protein sequence reads: CASSEWEGTRGAFF. The nucleotide sequence reads as follows: TGTGCCAGCAGTGAATGGGAGGGAACGAGGGGAGCTTTCTTT.